Listed below are T cell receptor beta chains from one sample, sequenced in a study of blood T cell repertoires in COVID-19. The protocol was immunoSEQ multiplex PCR, while the TCRdb copy is restricted to in-frame clones and leaves out a portion. The sample carries 110,000 to 150,000 clones, nearly 90% recorded once. Sequences were obtained from peripheral blood. The source is a man in his 70s with acute or convalescent COVID-19. CDR3s leave out the opening cysteine and the closing phenylalanine or tryptophan.

len,j_gene,v_gene,CDR3aa
10,TRBJ2-7,TRBV28,ASSLAGDEQY
16,TRBJ1-2,TRBV3-1/TRBV3-2,ARIRAENRGGQFYGYT
11,TRBJ2-3,TRBV3-1/TRBV3-2,ASSRLAGDTQY
12,TRBJ2-5,TRBV29-1,SVGLAGVSETQY
13,TRBJ2-6,TRBV19,ASNRVASGANVLT
12,TRBJ2-3,TRBV29-1,SVSLGAREDTQY
12,TRBJ2-2,TRBV19,ASSPRTVTGELF
13,TRBJ2-3,TRBV27,ASSLVGGLTDTQY
12,TRBJ2-7,TRBV5-6,ASSLWGDTYEQY
12,TRBJ2-7,TRBV6-5,ASSYRTGSYEQY
12,TRBJ2-7,TRBV29-1,SVERGTGDYEQY
12,TRBJ1-5,TRBV20-1,SASDRGVNQPQH
10,TRBJ2-1,TRBV6-2/TRBV6-3,ASSPQVDEQF
12,TRBJ1-1,TRBV2,ASGTGRVNTEAF
11,TRBJ2-7,TRBV3-1/TRBV3-2,ASTKQGGYEQY
12,TRBJ1-2,TRBV6-5,ASSSTTGPYGYT
13,TRBJ2-7,TRBV6-5,ASRLGAGGPYEQY
13,TRBJ2-1,TRBV5-1,ASSFSGGVANEQF
12,TRBJ2-1,TRBV9,ASSVVPSGDEQF
15,TRBJ2-7,TRBV3-1/TRBV3-2,ASSHRGTGVTPLKQY
13,TRBJ1-3,TRBV6-4,ASSASSSSGNTIY
12,TRBJ1-2,TRBV9,ASSVDRTGHGYT
11,TRBJ1-2,TRBV3-1/TRBV3-2,ASSYGQGNGYT
13,TRBJ2-7,TRBV5-1,ASSVWVGGSYEQY
17,TRBJ2-1,TRBV30,AWSIRTSGRFLPYNEQF
13,TRBJ2-7,TRBV5-1,ASSSTGTLTYEQY
10,TRBJ1-5,TRBV2,ASRGTVQPQH
12,TRBJ1-2,TRBV7-9,ASSLVTGSTGYT
16,TRBJ2-2,TRBV7-9,ASSLVPGEYANTGELF
12,TRBJ1-4,TRBV5-4,ASSPRQGGKKLF
12,TRBJ2-7,TRBV6-6,ASSSVTQTYEQY
12,TRBJ2-3,TRBV7-8,ASSRTSGTDTQY
11,TRBJ2-2,TRBV28,ASSSGHSGELF
13,TRBJ1-5,TRBV9,ASSAGTLPNQPQH
12,TRBJ2-1,TRBV18,ASSPSTGYNEQF
12,TRBJ2-5,TRBV6-5,ASSYGQLQETQY
11,TRBJ2-2,TRBV2,ASGTGWAGELF
13,TRBJ1-4,TRBV5-1,ASSRGQGEDEKLF
12,TRBJ2-7,TRBV5-1,ASSSQVTSYEQY
10,TRBJ2-7,TRBV2,ASSDPPTGYY
11,TRBJ1-1,TRBV15,ATSGLQGSPAF
13,TRBJ1-1,TRBV6-5,ASSYSGRMNTEAF
15,TRBJ1-2,TRBV5-1,ASSLAGQGASTYGYT
14,TRBJ2-2,TRBV5-1,ASSLEPSGSTGELF
12,TRBJ2-7,TRBV5-1,ASSWQGGSYEQY
10,TRBJ1-5,TRBV10-1,ASSVSDQPQH
15,TRBJ2-7,TRBV21-1,ASTKSPHGGGNYEQY
13,TRBJ1-2,TRBV6-5,ASSNGDRGSQGYT
11,TRBJ1-1,TRBV28,ASRSTVNTEAF
12,TRBJ2-7,TRBV7-2,ASSPLDRAYEQY
12,TRBJ2-3,TRBV24-1,ATSESGSADTQY
13,TRBJ2-5,TRBV5-1,ASSLSGTAQETQY
13,TRBJ1-5,TRBV6-5,ALSYTDRAYQPQH